The present TCR beta chain was sequenced within a study of blood T cell repertoires in COVID-19. About the research overall: There were acute and convalescent COVID-19 samples, and they came from the United States, Italy and Spain. PBMCs, B-cell-depleted T cells, or T cells provided the cDNA or gDNA that made up the material.

In the authors' workflow: From reference gene primer amplification, estimates of nucleated cell counts were derived. TCRdb's table, derived via immunoSEQ multiplex PCR, lists solely in-frame clones and lacks some. The V and J calls and the clone size are those of that table, but D and trimming were determined from the DNA. The sample holds fewer than 150,000 clones, 70% to 85% seen once. Trimming removed 0 bases at V and 6 bases at J, with 22 bases between. The CDR3 length is 17 residues. The clonotype was recovered from a human donor in a cohort sampled during active COVID-19. V is TRBV5-3 and J is TRBJ2-7, with a possible D match to TRBD1 (7 bases). TRBV5-3 falls under the ORF class, with uncertain function. The sequenced sample consisted of peripheral blood. This CDR3 reads CARSLATSGGTNCEQYF. The CDR3 DNA follows: TGTGCCAGAAGCTTGGCAACCTCAGGGGGGACCAATTGCGAGCAGTACTTC.